What follows are 23 T cell receptor beta chains derived from one specimen sequenced in a study of T cell clusters in autoimmune cytopenias. Roughly 38,000 genome equivalents of blood DNA were amplified for TRB. TRB rearrangements were amplified by touch-down multiplex PCR with mixed TRB-A/B primers. TCRdb reanalyzed the multiplex PCR reads and collapses them to one entry per CDR3 protein, without DNA. The listing contains some 7,400 distinct CDR3 sequences. The same sample was also studied in work on T cell repertoires in aging, cancer and after chemotherapy.

The source material was peripheral blood. The receptors derive from a human donor in good health.

The V call is TRBV30, the J call TRBJ1-6; TCRdb selects TRBD1, and the lack of DNA leaves this call unchecked. Germline V CDR1 and CDR2: GTSNPN, SVGIG (reference sequence). The CDR3 contains 13 residues. CDR3 amino acids: CAWQGQGNSPLHF.

V usage is TRBV24-1 and J usage is TRBJ2-3; absent DNA, TCRdb's TRBD1 call cannot be checked. Germline values: CDR1 KGHDR, CDR2 SFDVKD. The CDR3 is made up of 15 amino acids. Here the CDR3 reads CATSDRRQGSDTQYF.

The V call is TRBV24-1, the J call TRBJ2-1; the TRBD2 assignment by TCRdb is unverifiable without DNA. Germline values: CDR1 KGHDR, CDR2 SFDVKD. This CDR3 spans 17 amino acids. The CDR3 reads CATSDRPSGKVFNEQFF.

The chain carries TRBV5-1 and TRBJ2-6. The CDR3 has 16 residues. Germline CDR1 SGHRS, CDR2 YFSETQ. The CDR3 protein is CASTMDGAMGANVLTF.

This clonotype ranks as medium-sized in terms of frequency. The gene calls are TRBV11-1 and TRBJ2-5; TCRdb selects TRBD1, and the lack of DNA leaves this call unchecked. This CDR3 has 17 amino acids. Germline V gene lookup returns CDR1 SGHAT and CDR2 FQDESV (reference sequence). CDR3 sequence reads: CASSPQGQGQRVETQYF.

The chain joins TRBV12-3 or TRBV12-4 to TRBJ2-1; TCRdb's D gene call, TRBD1, goes unchecked for lack of DNA. This CDR3 has 16 residues. The CDR3 spells CASSSLGRGPYNEQFF.

The rearrangement links TRBV5-6 to TRBJ2-4; the TCRdb call, TRBD1, lacks DNA for checking. From germline, CDR1 is SGHDT and CDR2 YYEEEE. CDR3 length: 16 amino acids. This CDR3 is CASSLYRQGGKNIQYF.

The chain is built from TRBV30 and TRBJ1-1; as DNA is missing, the TRBD1 call by TCRdb cannot be tested. Per germline, CDR1 GTSNPN and CDR2 SVGIG (reference sequence). The CDR3 runs to 14 residues. The CDR3 sequence: CAWRLDSPNTEAFF.

By frequency, this clonotype registers medium-sized (0.01 to 0.1%). The chain recombines TRBV6-5 with TRBJ2-5; TCRdb's D gene call, TRBD2, goes unchecked for lack of DNA. Germline CDR1 reads MNHEY; CDR2 reads SVGAGI. The CDR3 extends over 15 amino acids. Here the CDR3 reads CASSYGSSLGETQYF.

The genes are TRBV13 and TRBJ2-7; TCRdb returns TRBD1, unconfirmable since there is no DNA. CDR3 length equals 15 residues. Germline CDR1 and CDR2: PRHDT and FYEKMQ (reference sequence). CDR3: CASSRAGTGRIEQYF.

V usage is TRBV5-1 and J usage is TRBJ2-1. This CDR3 region has 16 residues. Germline V gene sequence: CDR1 SGHRS, CDR2 YFSETQ. CDR3 sequence reads: CASSPVGGSTYNEQFF.

This chain connects TRBV27 to TRBJ1-2; TCRdb's D call of TRBD1 is untestable without DNA. CDR1 is MNHEY, CDR2 SMNVEV, per germline (reference sequence). This CDR3 has 15 amino acids. Here the CDR3 reads CASRPTGGAFYGYTF.

This clonotype shows up as medium-sized (0.01 to 0.1%) by frequency. V usage is TRBV30 and J usage is TRBJ2-3; checking the TCRdb D call of TRBD2 is not possible without DNA. The CDR3 is 15 residues long. Germline CDR1 GTSNPN, CDR2 SVGIG (reference sequence). The CDR3 spells CAWSAGLAGANTQYF.

The genes are TRBV5-4 and TRBJ2-2. Germline V gene lookup returns CDR1 SGHNT and CDR2 YYREEE (reference sequence). This CDR3 contains 15 residues. This CDR3 is CASSVLSRPTGELFF.

This clonotype is identified as medium-sized from frequency. This sequence joins TRBV29-1 and TRBJ2-2. Germline values: CDR1 SQVTM, CDR2 ANQGSEA. This CDR3 region has 12 residues. CDR3 residues: CSVTVFTGELFF.

The J gene is TRBJ1-4, the V gene TRBV7-6; lacking DNA, the TRBD1 call made by TCRdb goes unchecked. The CDR3 covers 15 residues. CDR1 SGHVS and CDR2 FNYEAQ come from the germline V gene. Here the CDR3 reads CASSPGGQGLEKLFF.

J is TRBJ2-4 and V is TRBV6-5; TCRdb proposes TRBD1, but this gene call is untestable without DNA. This CDR3 is built from 15 residues. The V gene's germline CDR1 is MNHEY and CDR2 SVGAGI. CDR3 residues: CASAGADRGKNIQYF.

This chain links TRBV7-9 with TRBJ1-2; TCRdb's assignment of TRBD1 cannot be checked, as there is no DNA. In germline, CDR1 is SEHNR, CDR2 FQNEAQ (reference sequence). CDR3 length equals 14 residues. The CDR3 protein is CASSSTAAGNGYTF.

The gene calls are TRBV29-1 and TRBJ2-1; with no DNA, the TCRdb D assignment of TRBD1 cannot be verified. Germline V gene data show CDR1 as SQVTM and CDR2 as ANQGSEA. The CDR3 has 16 residues. CDR3 amino acids: CSVEVWQGPGYNEQFF.

The chain has TRBV19 and TRBJ1-2; TCRdb gives TRBD1 as the D gene, but with no DNA this cannot be confirmed. This CDR3 spans 15 amino acids. Germline CDR1 is LNHDA and CDR2 is SQIVND (reference sequence). The CDR3 region is CASSLGQHTSYGYTF. Drawing the rest from reference TRBV19 and TRBJ1-2, the complete variable domain is DGGITQSPKYLFRKEGQNVTLSCEQNLNHDAMYWYRQDPGQGLRLIYYSQIVNDFQKGDIAEGYSVSREKKESFPLTVTSAQKNPTAFYLCASSLGQHTSYGYTFGSGTRLTVV.

This clonotype shows up as medium-sized (0.01 to 0.1%) by frequency. The chain employs TRBV29-1 and TRBJ2-1; checking the TCRdb D call of TRBD1 is not possible without DNA. There are 15 residues in the CDR3. Germline V CDR1 and CDR2: SQVTM, ANQGSEA. Here the CDR3 reads CSVEEGAISYNEQFF.

The chain combines TRBV5-6 with TRBJ2-1; TCRdb selects TRBD2, and the lack of DNA leaves this call unchecked. The CDR3 has 16 amino acids. CDR1 and CDR2 (germline): SGHDT, YYEEEE. The CDR3 here is CASSLPREGWLSEQFF.

This clonotype is medium-sized by frequency. The chain uses TRBV15 and TRBJ2-7; the TCRdb D gene call, TRBD1, has no DNA to confirm it. The CDR3 consists of 13 residues. Germline CDR1 LNHNV, CDR2 YYDKDF (reference sequence). The CDR3 sequence is CATSGDQLYEQYF.